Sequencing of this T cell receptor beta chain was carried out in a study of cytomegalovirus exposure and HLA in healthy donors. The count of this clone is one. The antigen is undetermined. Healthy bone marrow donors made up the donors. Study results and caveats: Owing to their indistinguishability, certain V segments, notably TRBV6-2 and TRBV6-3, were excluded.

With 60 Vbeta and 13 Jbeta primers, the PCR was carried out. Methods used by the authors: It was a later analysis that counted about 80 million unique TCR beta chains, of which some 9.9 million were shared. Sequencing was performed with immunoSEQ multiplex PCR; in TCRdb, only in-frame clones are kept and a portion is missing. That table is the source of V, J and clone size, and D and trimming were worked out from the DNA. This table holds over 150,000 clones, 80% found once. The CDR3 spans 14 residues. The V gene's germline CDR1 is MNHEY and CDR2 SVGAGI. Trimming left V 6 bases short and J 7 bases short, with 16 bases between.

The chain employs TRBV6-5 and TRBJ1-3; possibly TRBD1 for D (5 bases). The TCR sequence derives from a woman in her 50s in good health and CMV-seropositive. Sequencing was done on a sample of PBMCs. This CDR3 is CASSRQRDGNTIYF. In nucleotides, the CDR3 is TGTGCCAGCAGCCGACAGCGGGACGGGAACACCATATATTTT.